Listed below are T cell receptor beta chains from one sample, sequenced in a study of blood T cell repertoires in COVID-19. The assay was immunoSEQ multiplex PCR, and TCRdb's table has in-frame clones only and misses some. Among fewer than 25,000 clones listed, 80% to 90% were seen once. The sample consisted of peripheral blood. The receptors originated from a man aged 70 or older with acute or convalescent COVID-19. The CDR3 runs from the conserved cysteine through the conserved F or W. Each record gives: CDR3 DNA, CDR3 protein, CDR3 length, V gene, clone size, D gene, J gene. D genes are given only for firm matches. Clone size is shown for a subset of rows, as once, few, many or a class of expanded clone.

TGTGCCAGCAGCCGTGCGATAGACAGGGGCACTGAAGCTTTCTTT CASSRAIDRGTEAFF 15 TRBV7-9 . TRBD1 TRBJ1-1
TGTGCCAGCAGCTTTGACAGAGTGACAGATACGCAGTATTTT CASSFDRVTDTQYF 14 TRBV7-9 . . TRBJ2-3
TGTGCCAGCAGCGTGAGAGCGGGAGACTACAATGAGCAGTTCTTC CASSVRAGDYNEQFF 15 TRBV9 . TRBD2 TRBJ2-1
TGTGCCACCAGCAGGATCTCCGGGACAGGGGTTTCACCCCTCCACTTT CATSRISGTGVSPLHF 16 TRBV15 once TRBD1 TRBJ1-6
TGTGCCAGCAGCTTAGAGGCGGGGGGTGCGACAGATACGCAGTATTTT CASSLEAGGATDTQYF 16 TRBV7-6 . TRBD2 TRBJ2-3
TGTGCCAGCTCACCCCTTTTACAGGGAACCGGGGAGCTGTTTTTT CASSPLLQGTGELFF 15 TRBV18 . . TRBJ2-2
TGTGCCAGCAGTTACAGGGGGACAAGAGAAAAACTGTTTTTT CASSYRGTREKLFF 14 TRBV6-6 . . TRBJ1-4
TGTGCCAGCAGCTTAGCGCATAAGCCGGGACATTTTAATGAAAAACTGTTTTTT CASSLAHKPGHFNEKLFF 18 TRBV7-2 few . TRBJ1-4
TGTGCCAGCAGCTTAGAGGGGTCCACAGATACGCAGTATTTT CASSLEGSTDTQYF 14 TRBV7-9 few . TRBJ2-3
TGTGCCAGCAGTCCCCAGGGTAACGAGCCCCAGCATTTT CASSPQGNEPQHF 13 TRBV6-5 . . TRBJ1-5
TGCGCCAGCAGCCAGGAAGACAGCCCCACTTCGGCCCAGCATTTT CASSQEDSPTSAQHF 15 TRBV4-1 once . TRBJ1-5
TGTGCCAGCAGCCTCCCGACTTTGTACCAAGAGACCCAGTACTTC CASSLPTLYQETQYF 15 TRBV7-6 . . TRBJ2-5
TGTGCCAGCAGTCGTAGCGGGAGTGACAAGACCCAGTACTTC CASSRSGSDKTQYF 14 TRBV28 . TRBD2 TRBJ2-5
TGTGCCACCAGTGTGACGGGGAGCACAGATACGCAGTATTTT CATSVTGSTDTQYF 14 TRBV24-1 . . TRBJ2-3
TGCGCCAGCAGTGTTGGGCCCCCGGGGAATTCACCCCTCCACTTT CASSVGPPGNSPLHF 15 TRBV10-2 . . TRBJ1-6
TGTGCCACCAGCAGAGATCTCGGGGGATGGGCCAAAAACATTCAGTACTTC CATSRDLGGWAKNIQYF 17 TRBV15 . . TRBJ2-4
TGTGCCATCAGTGACGTACTAGCGGGGGGGCCAAGCACCGGGGAGCTGTTTTTT CAISDVLAGGPSTGELFF 18 TRBV10-3 . TRBD2 TRBJ2-2
TGTGCCAGCAGCGAATTCAGGGGCCCTCAGCCCCAGCATTTT CASSEFRGPQPQHF 14 TRBV7-2 once . TRBJ1-5
TGCGCCAGCAGTGGGGGGACCTATGGCTACACCTTC CASSGGTYGYTF 12 TRBV5-1 . . TRBJ1-2
TGTGCCAGTAGTATAGCTCAGGGGGTGGAGACCCAGTACTTC CASSIAQGVETQYF 14 TRBV19 . TRBD1 TRBJ2-5
TGTGCCAGCTCACCCACCTCCGGGACAGGGTCCTACGAGCAGTACTTC CASSPTSGTGSYEQYF 16 TRBV18 . TRBD1 TRBJ2-7
TGTGCCAGCAGTTTGGCCGGGACAGGGAACACCGGGGAGCTGTTTTTT CASSLAGTGNTGELFF 16 TRBV28 . TRBD1 TRBJ2-2
TGTGCCACCCGTGGGGGGGGGCCCTCTAACACCGGGGAGCTGTTTTTT CATRGGGPSNTGELFF 16 TRBV24-1 . . TRBJ2-2
TGTGCCAGCAATTCACGGGACAGGGTCCTCCACTTT CASNSRDRVLHF 12 TRBV6-5 . TRBD1 TRBJ1-6
TGTGCCAGCAGCCCTTACACAGATACGCAGTATTTT CASSPYTDTQYF 12 TRBV5-4 . . TRBJ2-3
TGTGCCAGCAGCTTAGATCCTAGTTCTGATACGCAGTATTTT CASSLDPSSDTQYF 14 TRBV11-2 . . TRBJ2-3
TGCGCCAGCAGCCCCCTAGCAGTTGATACGCAGTATTTT CASSPLAVDTQYF 13 TRBV5-1 . . TRBJ2-3
TGTGCCAGCAGTTTATGGCAGTTCTATGGCTACACCTTC CASSLWQFYGYTF 13 TRBV12-3/TRBV12-4 . . TRBJ1-2
TGTGCCACCAGTGACCTACCCGGGACAGGGGGTCACGGGGAGCTGTTTTTT CATSDLPGTGGHGELFF 17 TRBV24-1 . TRBD1 TRBJ2-2
TGTGCCAGCAGTCCGGGGACAGCTAATCAGCCCCAGCATTTT CASSPGTANQPQHF 14 TRBV28 . TRBD1 TRBJ1-5
TGTGCCAGCAGCTTAGACGGAAGAGGTGGCTACACCTTC CASSLDGRGGYTF 13 TRBV7-9 . . TRBJ1-2
TGCGCCAGCAGCCAAGATACAGGGGTGATGGGGGCCAACGTCCTGACTTTC CASSQDTGVMGANVLTF 17 TRBV4-1 . TRBD1 TRBJ2-6
TGTGCCAGCAGCCGGGGGGGGTCCCAGCCCCAGCATTTT CASSRGGSQPQHF 13 TRBV5-4 . . TRBJ1-5
TGTGCAAGTCGCTTCCCCAGGGGGTATAGGAACAACTCCTACAATGAGCAGTTCTTC CASRFPRGYRNNSYNEQFF 19 TRBV12-2 . . TRBJ2-1
TGTGCCAGCAGCCCCTTGTCCAGGATTTCTGGAAACACCATATATTTT CASSPLSRISGNTIYF 16 TRBV3-1/TRBV3-2 . . TRBJ1-3